This entry concerns a single T cell receptor (beta chain). The clone's antigen remains unknown. No base quality information exists; no much larger clone differs at one position. This sample was taken from a study of CD8 T cells in ankylosing spondylitis (dated by TCRdb to 2015 to 2018). Background on the whole study: To find TCR variants linked to disease, the study profiled T cell receptor beta repertoires in ankylosing spondylitis patients and healthy donors. The whole study cohort included 108 healthy donors and 25 ankylosing spondylitis patients. Peripheral blood was sampled, and synovial fluid was also collected from ankylosing spondylitis patients. General study outcomes and caveats: A TCR beta motif made up of several highly homologous amino acid variants appeared to be characteristic of blood from ankylosing spondylitis patients. The disease-linked clones were reported as significantly enriched in matched synovial fluid samples from ankylosing spondylitis patients. Some TCR beta motif variants had previously been reported in synovial fluid and blood of reactive arthritis patients, which suggested common disease-initiation mechanisms. The disease-linked clones had a CD8+ phenotype and were found at relatively low frequencies in peripheral blood.

The reads were generated on an Illumina HiSeq 2500. TCR beta libraries were prepared by quantitative 5'-RACE with molecular barcodes. In the original analysis: Disease-linked TCR variants were identified with a new computational method built on a probabilistic model of VDJ rearrangement. The raw public data were reprocessed by TCRdb itself: fastp quality trimming at Q25, MiXCR clonotype calling, in-frame beta chains only. Records with the same CDR3 protein are collapsed into one entry carrying the most frequent genes and DNA. In this record, the V and J calls reflect TCRdb's handling and not the investigators' own analysis. Recorded for this sample are hundreds of thousands of distinct CDR3 sequences; around 20% of them occurred a single time. The leading ten clones occupy roughly 13% of the sample. Reading from cysteine to phenylalanine, the CDR3 counts 16 amino acids. Only CDR3 DNA remains: 48 bases, in frame from the first base. V is shortened by 1 base, J by 6 bases, and the region joining them spans 16 bases. In the germline V gene (reference sequence), CDR1 corresponds to MNHEY and CDR2 to SMNVEV.

The rearrangement joined TRBV27 to TRBJ2-1; a tentative D call is TRBD1 (6 bases match). The clonotype comes from a male donor with ankylosing spondylitis or in good health (not recorded which). Sequencing was carried out using blood, either unsorted or a sorted T cell fraction (not recorded which). This receptor has the CDR3 CASSLWNREGLNEQFF. DNA sequence: TGTGCCAGCAGTTTATGGAACAGGGAAGGGCTCAATGAGCAGTTCTTC.